Given below is one TCR beta chain in context. Antigen: not known. Germline V gene sequence: CDR1 SGHTA, CDR2 FQGNSA. The CDR3 extends over 14 amino acids. Trimming left V 6 bases short and J 5 bases short, with 16 bases between. This specimen comes from a study of PD-1 blockade in mismatch repair-deficient tumors. Study-level results: After pembrolizumab, tumor-resident clones rose rapidly, then generally contracted before radiologic responses.

Sequencing was performed with immunoSEQ multiplex PCR; in TCRdb, only in-frame clones are kept and a portion is missing. The repertoire consists of roughly 34,000 clones, with less than 90% occurring once and the leading ten covering 3% to 4%. This TCR was sampled from an adult with mismatch repair-deficient cancer. The starting material was PBMCs, obtained less than 7 weeks after starting pembrolizumab. The chain couples TRBV7-2 to TRBJ1-2; weak D call: TRBD1 (5 bases). The DNA for the CDR3 is TGTGCCAGCAGTTCAATAGGGGCCTGGTATGGCTACACCTTC. Its translation is CASSSIGAWYGYTF.